The 32 T cell receptor beta chains below come from one sample, sequenced in a study of blood T cell repertoires in COVID-19. Produced via immunoSEQ multiplex PCR; TCRdb's table is partial and in-frame only. The sample lists tens of thousands of clones, roughly 80% occurring once. The source material was peripheral blood. These receptors were taken from a man in his fifties with COVID-19, enrolled during active disease.

The chain has TRBV5-4 and TRBJ2-2, with a possible D match to TRBD1 (5 bases). The germline V and J ends were trimmed by 0 bases and 4 bases, with 10 bases remaining between them. The CDR3 length is 15 residues. Germline CDR1 SGHNT, CDR2 YYREEE (reference sequence). The CDR3 sequence: CASSLDRKATGELFF. DNA of the CDR3: TGTGCCAGCAGCTTGGACAGGAAAGCCACCGGGGAGCTGTTTTTT.

The V and J genes are TRBV11-2 and TRBJ2-7; the match to TRBD1 covers 9 bases. Per germline, CDR1 SGHAT and CDR2 FQNNGV. J was trimmed by 7 bases and V by 2 bases; bases with no gene match: 3. There are 13 residues in the CDR3. The CDR3 here is CASSLLTGGEQYF. DNA for the CDR3: TGTGCCAGCAGCTTACTGACAGGGGGGGAGCAGTACTTC.

The chain joins TRBV18 to TRBJ1-2; 8 nucleotides line up with TRBD1. The CDR3 covers 15 residues. Trimming took 3 bases from V and 2 from J; bases not matched to a gene: 5. Looked up from germline, CDR1 is KGHSH and CDR2 is LQKENI. In DNA form, the CDR3 reads TGTGCCAGCTCACCGTCTACAGGGGGGAACTATGGCTACACCTTC. Translation: CASSPSTGGNYGYTF.

The V call is TRBV2, the J call TRBJ2-3, with 11 nucleotides matching TRBD2. There are 17 residues in the CDR3. The germline gives CDR1 SNHLY, CDR2 FYNNEI. V trimming: 7 bases; J trimming: 4 bases; junction bases outside the gene matches: 13. CDR3 DNA sequence: TGTGCCAGCACTCGAGGGGCTAGCGGGGGGCAATCAGATACGCAGTATTTT. This encodes CASTRGASGGQSDTQYF.

This rearrangement joins TRBV5-4 to TRBJ1-1, with 10 bases fitting TRBD1. The V gene end was trimmed by 5 bases and the J gene end by 2 bases; junction bases not matched to a gene: 6. The CDR3 runs 15 residues. Germline V gene data show CDR1 as SGHNT and CDR2 as YYREEE (reference sequence). In DNA form, the CDR3 reads TGTGCCAGCAGGGGACAGGGGAGGAGTAACACTGAAGCTTTCTTT. It yields the protein CASRGQGRSNTEAFF. The full variable domain, with the rest looked up from reference TRBV5-4 and TRBJ1-1, is ETGVTQSPTHLIKTRGQQVTLRCSSQSGHNTVSWYQQALGQGPQFIFQYYREEENGRGNFPPRFSGLQFPNYSSELNVNALELDDSALYLCASRGQGRSNTEAFFGQGTRLTVV.

The chain uses TRBV5-1 and TRBJ1-2; D gene ambiguous. This CDR3 is 15 amino acids long. Trimming left V 0 bases short and J 0 bases short, with 9 bases between. Germline CDR1 SGHRS, CDR2 YFSETQ. The CDR3: CASSLEQRTNYGYTF. CDR3 DNA: TGCGCCAGCAGCTTGGAGCAGAGGACTAACTATGGCTACACCTTC.

This clone was seen once. The rearrangement uses TRBV7-9 and TRBJ1-3; no firm D call. The length of the CDR3 is 15 residues. Trimming cost V 5 bases and J 4 bases, with 15 bases left between them. CDR1 and CDR2 from the germline V gene are SEHNR and FQNEAQ (reference sequence). The CDR3 loop reads CASSPPSLSGNTIYF. DNA for the CDR3: TGTGCCAGCAGCCCCCCCAGTTTATCGGGAAACACCATATATTTT.

This clone was seen a few times. The J gene is TRBJ2-7, the V gene TRBV3-1 (or the pseudogene TRBV3-2), with D possibly TRBD2 on 6 matching bases. V was pared by 0 bases and J by 3 bases, with 12 bases between. The V gene's germline CDR1 is LGHDT and CDR2 YNNKEL (reference sequence). The CDR3 is made up of 15 amino acids. CDR3 coding DNA: TGTGCCAGCAGCCAAGATCGGTTGGGGGGCTACGAGCAGTACTTC. This encodes CASSQDRLGGYEQYF.

This clone was observed once. This rearrangement joins TRBV5-5 to TRBJ2-3; TRBD1 is a possible D gene (6 bases). The CDR3 consists of 15 residues. V lost 8 bases, J lost 2 bases, and 18 bases lay in between. Germline loops: CDR1 SGHKS, CDR2 YYEKEE (reference sequence). CDR3 amino acids: CASLDRGVITDTQYF. In DNA form, the CDR3 reads TGTGCCAGTTTGGACAGAGGGGTAATCACAGATACGCAGTATTTT.

The chain couples TRBV3-1 (or the pseudogene TRBV3-2) to TRBJ2-1, with 14 nucleotides matching TRBD2. Germline values: CDR1 LGHDT, CDR2 YNNKEL (reference sequence). V trimming: 6 bases; J trimming: 10 bases; junction bases outside the gene matches: 8. The CDR3 spans 15 residues. As DNA, the CDR3 is TGTGCCAGCAGTTCCGGACTAGCGGGGGGTCGGGAGCAGTTCTTC. Amino acids: CASSSGLAGGREQFF.

This chain joins TRBV5-4 and TRBJ2-1; TRBD2 agrees at 7 bases. Germline-derived CDR1 and CDR2 are SGHNT and YYREEE (reference sequence). V dropped 5 bases and J dropped 7; count of bases not matched to a gene: 12. CDR3 length: 15 amino acids. The CDR3 loop is CASRLSGSGVNEQFF. The CDR3 DNA sequence: TGTGCCAGCAGATTGTCGGGGAGCGGGGTTAATGAGCAGTTCTTC. Variable domain in full (rest from reference TRBV5-4 and TRBJ2-1): ETGVTQSPTHLIKTRGQQVTLRCSSQSGHNTVSWYQQALGQGPQFIFQYYREEENGRGNFPPRFSGLQFPNYSSELNVNALELDDSALYLCASRLSGSGVNEQFFGPGTRLTVL.

This chain connects TRBV15 to TRBJ2-7; TRBD1 matches 8 bases. V was clipped by 0 bases and J by 7 bases; unmatched bases: 5. The germline gives CDR1 LNHNV, CDR2 YYDKDF (reference sequence). The CDR3 totals 14 residues. The CDR3 sequence: CATSREGQVPEQYF. In nucleotides, the CDR3 is TGTGCCACCAGCAGAGAGGGACAGGTCCCTGAGCAGTACTTC.

The chain is built from TRBV18 and TRBJ2-1; 12 bases fit TRBD2. Germline trimming cut 6 bases from V and 8 bases from J; bases unmatched to any gene: 11. The CDR3 loop spans 16 amino acids. From germline, CDR1 is KGHSH and CDR2 LQKENI. CDR3 DNA: TGTGCCAGCTCGGGACTAGCGGGCTCCTCGGTCGATGAGCAGTTCTTC. This codes for CASSGLAGSSVDEQFF.

V gene TRBV5-1 combines with J gene TRBJ2-1; 12 bases are shared with TRBD2. V was pared by 4 bases and J by 3 bases, with 2 bases of the junction left unmatched. The CDR3 is 15 residues long. Germline V CDR1 and CDR2: SGHRS, YFSETQ. In DNA form, the CDR3 reads TGCGCCAGCAGCGCTAGCGGGGGGGTCTACAATGAGCAGTTCTTC. It yields the protein CASSASGGVYNEQFF.

The chain is built from TRBV19 and TRBJ2-7; TRBD1 matches at 10 bases. Germline V lookup: CDR1 LNHDA, CDR2 SQIVND (reference sequence). CDR3 length: 16 residues. After removal of 4 bases from V and 5 bases from J, the junction contained 11 bases not matched to a gene. Here the CDR3 reads CASSTNSGTGVHEQYF. CDR3 nucleotide sequence: TGTGCCAGTAGTACCAATTCCGGGACAGGGGTTCACGAGCAGTACTTC.

This chain connects TRBV7-9 to TRBJ2-7; 9 bases agree with TRBD1. Trimming removed 1 base from V and 3 bases from J; junction bases left unmatched: 4. The CDR3 sequence is 15 residues long. Looked up from germline, CDR1 is SEHNR and CDR2 is FQNEAQ (reference sequence). For the CDR3, the DNA is TGTGCCAGCAGCTTAGGCTCGGGACAGGGCTACGAGCAGTACTTC. Encoded protein: CASSLGSGQGYEQYF.

The chain employs TRBV21-1 and TRBJ2-2; the D call in the table, TRBD1, was not verified against the DNA. TRBV21-1 is a recognized pseudogene. The CDR3 has 19 amino acids. CDR3 bases: TGTGCCAGCAGCAAACAAGGTGGGGGCCCAATAAAAAACACCGGGGAGCTGTTTTTT. The encoded protein is CASSKQGGGPIKNTGELFF.

The V gene is TRBV5-1, the J gene TRBJ1-1, with D unresolved. The CDR3 has 13 residues. Germline assignment: CDR1 SGHRS and CDR2 YFSETQ. Trimming removed 2 bases at V and 2 bases at J, with 7 bases between. The CDR3 coding sequence is TGCGCCAGCAGCTTAGGAGTAAACACTGAAGCTTTCTTT. As protein: CASSLGVNTEAFF.

The J gene is TRBJ2-7, the V gene TRBV6-5; maybe TRBD2 (6 bases). Trimming pared 0 bases from V and 9 bases from J, leaving 21 bases between. CDR3 length: 16 amino acids. The germline V gene has CDR1 MNHEY and CDR2 SVGAGI. CDR3 DNA: TGTGCCAGCAGTTACTCGAGGCAGGGCGGAGGGTTGGTGCAGTACTTC. Amino acid sequence: CASSYSRQGGGLVQYF.

The table lists this clone with a count of one. CDR3 in amino acids: CASSPLAGGQETQYF. The CDR3 DNA sequence: TGTGCCAGCAGCCCTCTAGCGGGGGGGCAGGAGACCCAGTACTTC. The rearrangement uses TRBV7-3 and TRBJ2-5, with 12 bases that match TRBD2. Germline trimming cut 5 bases from V and 5 bases from J; bases unmatched to any gene: 6. In germline, CDR1 is SGHTA, CDR2 FQGTGA. The CDR3 totals 15 residues.

V usage is TRBV10-3 and J usage is TRBJ1-3; no definite D call. Trimming cost V 7 bases and J 2 bases, with 6 bases left between them. The CDR3 is 12 residues long. The germline CDR1 and CDR2 sequences are ENHRY and SYGVKD. The CDR3 spells CAINSPGNTIYF. Written as DNA, the CDR3 is TGTGCCATCAACTCCCCTGGAAACACCATATATTTT.

The rearrangement uses TRBV10-3 and TRBJ2-7, with TRBD1 matching over 11 bases. The germline gives CDR1 ENHRY, CDR2 SYGVKD. This CDR3 contains 17 residues. V shed 3 bases, J shed 1 base, and the junction held 8 bases outside the gene matches. CDR3 coding DNA: TGTGCCATCAGTGACCCCCCCGGACAGGGGGCTTCCTACGAGCAGTACTTC. Translating it yields CAISDPPGQGASYEQYF.

The rearrangement uses TRBV5-4 and TRBJ1-1; D perhaps matches TRBD1 (6 bases). Looked up from germline, CDR1 is SGHNT and CDR2 is YYREEE (reference sequence). The CDR3 spans 17 residues. The V and J ends lost 4 bases and 2 bases respectively, with 21 bases between them. CDR3 amino acids: CASSPQGQGSGNTEAFF. In DNA, the CDR3 is TGTGCCAGCAGCCCTCAGGGGCAGGGGTCGGGAAACACTGAAGCTTTCTTT.

This rearrangement joins TRBV18 to TRBJ2-3, with a tentative D call TRBD1 (6 bases). The CDR3 covers 13 residues. Per germline, CDR1 KGHSH and CDR2 LQKENI. V lost 3 bases to trimming and J lost 5 bases, with 9 bases between them. The CDR3 DNA sequence: TGTGCCAGCTCACCCCGGGACATAGATACGCAGTATTTT. Its protein product is CASSPRDIDTQYF.

The J gene is TRBJ1-1, the V gene TRBV7-9; D uncertain. CDR1 SEHNR and CDR2 FQNEAQ come from the germline V gene (reference sequence). Trimming stripped 8 bases from V and 4 bases from J, with 17 bases between. CDR3 length equals 14 residues. CDR3 bases: TGTGCCAGCTCCAGGCCATTGGGAGTCACTGAAGCTTTCTTT. It specifies CASSRPLGVTEAFF.

V is TRBV3-1 (or the pseudogene TRBV3-2) and J is TRBJ2-2; TRBD1 aligns across 9 bases. The CDR3 has 16 amino acids. After removal of 3 bases from V and 7 bases from J, the junction contained 9 bases not matched to a gene. The germline CDR1 and CDR2 sequences are LGHDT and YNNKEL (reference sequence). CDR3 region: CASSHGTGRGVGELFF. The CDR3 DNA reads TGTGCCAGCAGCCATGGGACAGGGAGGGGAGTCGGGGAGCTGTTTTTT.

The chain recombines TRBV7-9 with TRBJ2-7, with D possibly TRBD1 on 5 matching bases. CDR3 length equals 14 residues. Trimming removed 4 bases from V and 5 bases from J, with 15 bases in between. Germline assignment: CDR1 SEHNR and CDR2 FQNEAQ (reference sequence). The CDR3 DNA is TGTGCCAGCAGCTCCACCGCCTACAGGAACGAGCAGTACTTC. This encodes CASSSTAYRNEQYF.

There are a few counts of this clone. The rearrangement uses TRBV2 and TRBJ2-2; 8 nucleotides agree with TRBD1. The V segment lost 4 bases and the J segment 6 bases; nucleotides outside the gene matches: 7. Germline V lookup: CDR1 SNHLY, CDR2 FYNNEI. The CDR3 is 15 amino acids. CDR3 sequence reads: CASSGGQVAPGELFF. CDR3 nucleotide sequence: TGTGCCAGCAGTGGGGGACAGGTGGCTCCCGGGGAGCTGTTTTTT.

The genes are TRBV6-2 or TRBV6-3 and TRBJ2-7, with 16 bases identical to TRBD2. V dropped 5 bases and J dropped 4; count of bases not matched to a gene: 17. The CDR3 runs to 20 residues. CDR1 and CDR2 (germline): MNHEY, SVGEGT. In nucleotides, the CDR3 is TGTGCCAGCAGTCAAGGGACTAGCGGGGGGGCCGTTCGAAAGCGATACGAGCAGTACTTC. It translates to CASSQGTSGGAVRKRYEQYF.

The chain joins TRBV5-1 to TRBJ2-1, with 8 bases aligning to TRBD1. Losses at the gene ends were 2 bases for V and 3 bases for J; bases not matched to a gene: 16. Germline CDR1 is SGHRS and CDR2 is YFSETQ. The CDR3 runs to 19 residues. CDR3 nucleotide sequence: TGCGCCAGCAGCTTCCCGGTACAGGGGGTGACCGCGATCTACAATGAGCAGTTCTTC. Translated, it gives CASSFPVQGVTAIYNEQFF.

The V call is TRBV7-2, the J call TRBJ1-1, with 10 nucleotides matching TRBD1. This CDR3 is 16 amino acids long. In germline, CDR1 is SGHTA, CDR2 FQGNSA. V lost 1 base, J lost 5 bases, and 7 bases stayed unmatched. This CDR3 reads CASSLGQGAMTTEAFF. CDR3 nucleotide sequence: TGTGCCAGCAGCTTAGGACAGGGGGCTATGACTACTGAAGCTTTCTTT.

This clone appeared once. The chain couples TRBV5-1 to TRBJ1-3; D is uncertain. The germline CDR1 and CDR2 sequences are SGHRS and YFSETQ. The length of the CDR3 is 15 residues. V lost 0 bases and J 0 bases, leaving 7 bases between the germline ends. CDR3 nucleotide sequence: TGCGCCAGCAGCTTGGGAGGCAGCTCTGGAAACACCATATATTTT. It yields the protein CASSLGGSSGNTIYF.